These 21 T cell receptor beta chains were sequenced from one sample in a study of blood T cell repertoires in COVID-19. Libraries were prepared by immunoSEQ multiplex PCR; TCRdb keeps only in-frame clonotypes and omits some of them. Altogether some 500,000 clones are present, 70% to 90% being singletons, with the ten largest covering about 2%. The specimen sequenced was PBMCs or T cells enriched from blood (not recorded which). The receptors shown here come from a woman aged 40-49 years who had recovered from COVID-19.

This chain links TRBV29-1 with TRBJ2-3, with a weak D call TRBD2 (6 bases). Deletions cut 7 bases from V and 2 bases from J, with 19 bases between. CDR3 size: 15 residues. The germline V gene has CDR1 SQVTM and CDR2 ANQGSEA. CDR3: CSAFIIAETTDTQYF. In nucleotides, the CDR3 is TGCAGCGCCTTTATTATAGCGGAAACCACAGATACGCAGTATTTT.

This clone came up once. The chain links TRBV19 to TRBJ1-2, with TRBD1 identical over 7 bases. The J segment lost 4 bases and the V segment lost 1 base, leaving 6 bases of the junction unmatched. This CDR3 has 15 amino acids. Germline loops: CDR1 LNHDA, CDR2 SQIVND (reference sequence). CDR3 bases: TGTGCCAGTAGTATAGGACAGGGTAGGACCTATGGCTACACCTTC. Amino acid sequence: CASSIGQGRTYGYTF.

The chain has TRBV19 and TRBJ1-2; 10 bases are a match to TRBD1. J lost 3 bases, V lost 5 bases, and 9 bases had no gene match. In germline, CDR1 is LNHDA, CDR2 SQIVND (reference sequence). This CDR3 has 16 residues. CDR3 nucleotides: TGTGCCAGTAGTCCAATAGGGACAGGGGACTACTATGGCTACACCTTC. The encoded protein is CASSPIGTGDYYGYTF.

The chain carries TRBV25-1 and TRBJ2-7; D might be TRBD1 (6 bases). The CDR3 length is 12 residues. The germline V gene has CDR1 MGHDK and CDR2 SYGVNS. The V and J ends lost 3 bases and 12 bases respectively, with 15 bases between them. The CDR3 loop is CASSDYEGVTYF. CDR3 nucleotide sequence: TGTGCCAGCAGTGATTATGAGGGGGTCACGTACTTC.

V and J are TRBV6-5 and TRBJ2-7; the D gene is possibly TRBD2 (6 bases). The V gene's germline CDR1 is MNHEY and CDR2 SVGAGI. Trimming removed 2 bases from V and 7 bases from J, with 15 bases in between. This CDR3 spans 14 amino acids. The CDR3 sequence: CASSYLGGYGEQYF. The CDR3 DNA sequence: TGTGCCAGCAGTTACCTAGGAGGGTATGGTGAGCAGTACTTC.

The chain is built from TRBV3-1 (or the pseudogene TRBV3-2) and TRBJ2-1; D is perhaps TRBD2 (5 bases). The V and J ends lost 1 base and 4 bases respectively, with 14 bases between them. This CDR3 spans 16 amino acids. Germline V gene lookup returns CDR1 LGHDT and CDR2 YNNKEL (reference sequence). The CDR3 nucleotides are TGTGCCAGCAGCCAAGTACTGGAGGTATCATACAATGAGCAGTTCTTC. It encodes CASSQVLEVSYNEQFF.

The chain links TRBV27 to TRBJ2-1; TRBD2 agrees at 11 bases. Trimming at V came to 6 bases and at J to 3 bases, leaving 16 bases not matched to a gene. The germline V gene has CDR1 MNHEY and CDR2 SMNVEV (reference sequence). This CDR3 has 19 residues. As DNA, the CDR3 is TGTGCCAGCAGCCAGGGGTCGTTAGCGGGAGGGTCCTTCTACAATGAGCAGTTCTTC. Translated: CASSQGSLAGGSFYNEQFF.

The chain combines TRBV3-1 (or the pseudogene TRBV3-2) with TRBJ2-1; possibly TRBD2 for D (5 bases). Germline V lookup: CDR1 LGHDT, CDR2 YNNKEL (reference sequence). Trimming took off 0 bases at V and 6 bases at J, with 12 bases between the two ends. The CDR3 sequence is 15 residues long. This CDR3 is CASSQESGWPNEQFF. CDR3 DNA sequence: TGTGCCAGCAGCCAAGAATCGGGATGGCCCAATGAGCAGTTCTTC.

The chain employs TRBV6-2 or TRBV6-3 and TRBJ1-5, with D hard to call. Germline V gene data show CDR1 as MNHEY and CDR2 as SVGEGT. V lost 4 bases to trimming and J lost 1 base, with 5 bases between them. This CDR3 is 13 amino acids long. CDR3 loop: CASSLLSNQPQHF. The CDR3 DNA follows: TGTGCCAGCAGTTTGTTAAGCAATCAGCCCCAGCATTTT.

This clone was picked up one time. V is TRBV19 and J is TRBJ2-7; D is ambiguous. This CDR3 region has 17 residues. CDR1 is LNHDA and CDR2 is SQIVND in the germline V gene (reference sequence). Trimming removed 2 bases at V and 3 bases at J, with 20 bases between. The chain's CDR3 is CASSILFSWQESYEQYF. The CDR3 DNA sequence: TGTGCCAGTAGTATACTTTTTAGTTGGCAGGAAAGCTACGAGCAGTACTTC.

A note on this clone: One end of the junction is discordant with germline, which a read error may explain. The CDR3 spells CASSFEGGELNF. For the CDR3, the DNA is TGTGCCAGCAGTTTTGAAGGAGGGGAGCTCAACTTT. The rearrangement joins TRBV12-3 or TRBV12-4 to TRBJ1-6, with D possibly matching TRBD1 (5 bases). The CDR3 sequence is 12 residues long.

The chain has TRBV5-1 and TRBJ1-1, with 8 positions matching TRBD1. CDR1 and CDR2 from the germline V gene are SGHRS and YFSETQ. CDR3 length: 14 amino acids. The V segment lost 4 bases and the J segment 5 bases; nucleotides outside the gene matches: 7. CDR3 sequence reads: CASSNDRGGTEAFF. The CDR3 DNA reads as TGCGCCAGCAGCAACGACAGGGGTGGAACTGAAGCTTTCTTT. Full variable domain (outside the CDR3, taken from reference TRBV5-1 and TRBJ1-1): KAGVTQTPRYLIKTRGQQVTLSCSPISGHRSVSWYQQTPGQGLQFLFEYFSETQRNKGNFPGRFSGRQFSNSRSEMNVSTLELGDSALYLCASSNDRGGTEAFFGQGTRLTVV.

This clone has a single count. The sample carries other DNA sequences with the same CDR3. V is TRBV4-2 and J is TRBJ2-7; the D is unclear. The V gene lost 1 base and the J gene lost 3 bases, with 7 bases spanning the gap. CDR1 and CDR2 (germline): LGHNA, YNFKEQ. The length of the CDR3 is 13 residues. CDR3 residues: CASSQGLSYEQYF. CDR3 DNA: TGTGCCAGCAGCCAAGGTCTGAGCTACGAGCAGTACTTC.

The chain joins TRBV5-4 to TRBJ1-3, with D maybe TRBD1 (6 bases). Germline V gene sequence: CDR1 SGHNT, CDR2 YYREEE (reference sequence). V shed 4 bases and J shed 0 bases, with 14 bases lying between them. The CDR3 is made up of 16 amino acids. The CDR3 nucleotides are TGTGCCAGCAGCCGAGACAGGTTTCCCTCTGGAAACACCATATATTTT. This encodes CASSRDRFPSGNTIYF.

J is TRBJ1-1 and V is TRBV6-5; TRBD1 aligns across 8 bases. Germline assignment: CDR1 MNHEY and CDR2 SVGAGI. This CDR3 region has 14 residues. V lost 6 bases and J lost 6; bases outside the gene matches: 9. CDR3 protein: CASRLRQGRAEAFF. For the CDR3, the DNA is TGTGCCAGCAGGTTACGACAGGGGAGGGCTGAAGCTTTCTTT.

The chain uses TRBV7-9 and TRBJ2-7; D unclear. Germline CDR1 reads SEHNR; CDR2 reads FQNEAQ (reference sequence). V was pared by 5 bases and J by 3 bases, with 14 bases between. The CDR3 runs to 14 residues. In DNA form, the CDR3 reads TGTGCCAGCAGCCCCAAATTGTCCATCTACGAGCAGTACTTC. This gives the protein CASSPKLSIYEQYF.

CDR3 coding DNA: TGTGCCAGCAGCCAAGTCAGCGGGAGGGCCAGGAATGAGCAGTTCTTC. This gives the protein CASSQVSGRARNEQFF. The chain links TRBV3-1 (or the pseudogene TRBV3-2) to TRBJ2-1; 10 nucleotides match TRBD2. CDR1 and CDR2 (germline): LGHDT, YNNKEL (reference sequence). Trimming at V came to 1 base and at J to 7 bases, leaving 7 bases not matched to a gene. The CDR3 is 16 residues long.

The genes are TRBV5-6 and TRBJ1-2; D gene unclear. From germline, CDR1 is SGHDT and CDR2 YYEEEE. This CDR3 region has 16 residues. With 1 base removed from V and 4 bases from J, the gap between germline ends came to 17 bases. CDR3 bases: TGTGCCAGCAGCTTGTTGGGTCAGGCCTTCTCCTATGGCTACACCTTC. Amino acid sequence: CASSLLGQAFSYGYTF.

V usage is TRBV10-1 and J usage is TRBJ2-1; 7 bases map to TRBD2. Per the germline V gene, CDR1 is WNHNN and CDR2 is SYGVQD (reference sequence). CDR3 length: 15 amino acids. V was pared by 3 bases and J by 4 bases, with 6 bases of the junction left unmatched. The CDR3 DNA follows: TGCGCCAGCAGTGACCTAGCGGCCCCTTACAATGAGCAGTTCTTC. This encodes CASSDLAAPYNEQFF.

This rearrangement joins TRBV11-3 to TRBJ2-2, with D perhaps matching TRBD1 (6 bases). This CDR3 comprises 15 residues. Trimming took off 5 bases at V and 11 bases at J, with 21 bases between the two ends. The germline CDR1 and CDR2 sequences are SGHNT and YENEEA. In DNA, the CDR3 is TGTGCCAGCAGCCCTACGAGACAGGTCTCTGGTGAGCTGTTTTTT. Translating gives CASSPTRQVSGELFF.

The CDR3 DNA sequence: TGTGCCAGCAGCCCTGGACTGCCTAGCACAGATACGCAGTATTTT. Translation: CASSPGLPSTDTQYF. This rearrangement joins TRBV3-1 (or the pseudogene TRBV3-2) to TRBJ2-3; D is possibly TRBD2 (5 bases). CDR3 length: 15 amino acids. Per germline, CDR1 LGHDT and CDR2 YNNKEL (reference sequence). V was clipped by 4 bases and J by 0 bases, with 11 bases between them.